Listed here are 2 T cell receptor beta chains from one sample, sequenced in a study of blood T cell repertoires in COVID-19 (TCRdb year 2020). Libraries were constructed by the immunoSEQ multiplex PCR assay. The clones in this table, taken by TCRdb from immuneACCESS, are in-frame only. Not every clone is retained; where verified, under half of the shortfall comes from an unresolved V gene, and the cause of the rest is unknown. A total of about 45,000 clones appear in this sample, over 80% of them only once. Roughly 5% of the sample belongs to the ten largest clones. Sequencing was performed on peripheral blood. The receptors were sampled from a man between 45 and 60 years old with active COVID-19.

The chain combines TRBV7-6 with TRBJ2-1; 15 nucleotides agree with TRBD2. Trimming took 1 base from V and 9 from J; bases not matched to a gene: 10. Germline CDR1 and CDR2: SGHVS and FNYEAQ. This CDR3 spans 18 amino acids. The CDR3 loop reads CASSLEAGTSGGFVEQFF. The DNA for the CDR3 is TGTGCCAGCAGCTTAGAGGCTGGGACTAGCGGGGGGTTTGTTGAGCAGTTCTTC.

The V and J genes are TRBV2 and TRBJ2-1; TRBD2 matches 7 bases. This CDR3 spans 14 amino acids. The germline V gene has CDR1 SNHLY and CDR2 FYNNEI. The V segment lost 8 bases and the J segment 2 bases; nucleotides outside the gene matches: 6. The CDR3 is CASREGTTYNEQFF. In DNA form, the CDR3 reads TGTGCCAGCCGCGAAGGGACTACCTACAATGAGCAGTTCTTC.